Described below is a single TCR beta chain sequence and its context. Its cognate antigen has yet to be identified. Per-base qualities were not stored, and no clone one base away is much larger. This record belongs to a study of blood T cells in healthy people across ages (dated by TCRdb to about 2015). Describing the broader study: Template switching captured roughly one uniquely barcoded TCR beta cDNA molecule per two T cells in model experiments. To track age-related changes in TCR beta repertoire diversity, the study relied on deep sequencing normalized with unique cDNA molecular identifiers. Donors were grouped into four age groups: young (average approximately 16 years), middle-aged (around 39), aged (62) and long-lived (about 82). To avoid experimental bias, donors of different ages were distributed randomly across sequencing lanes. Two additional independent replicas of 1 million unique cDNA reads from the same blood draw were analyzed for two donors (one aged 18 to 30 and one aged 80 or older).

CDR1 and CDR2 are read off the germline V gene as MNHNS and SASEGT. Compared with germline, V lacks 6 bases and J lacks 0 bases; bases without a gene match: 13. CDR3 length: 18 amino acids, cysteine to phenylalanine. The sequence is cut down to CDR3 DNA, 54 bases in frame from base 1. Results the study describes overall, beyond this receptor: The percentage of naive T cells measured by flow cytometry correlated strongly with observed TCR beta diversity. Because the CMV infection status of the donors was unknown, age-related changes in expanded clonotypes may potentially have been confounded. As age increased, observed TCR beta diversity per million T cells dropped in a roughly linear way, and a significant reduction was already evident by age about 36. Compared with the aged group, the long-lived group had more naive CD4+ T cells, fewer expanded clones and increased TCR diversity, a pattern suggesting age selection. Estimates of total diversity based on one million sequenced T cells were regarded as lower bounds and as underestimates. Because profiling used bulk unsorted PBMCs, naive and antigen-experienced compartments could not be compared conclusively.

Donors were approximately 42 systemically healthy Caucasian individuals from Russia aged 6 to 90 years. About 10 milliliters of peripheral blood were collected from each donor into EDTA-treated Vacutainer tubes. Ficoll-Paque density-gradient centrifugation was used to isolate PBMCs, with at least 6.5 million per sample. Total RNA was extracted from PBMCs with Trizol reagent, with at least 5.5 micrograms obtained per sample. The percentages of naive CD45RAhigh/CD27high T cells were determined by flow cytometry on a PBMC aliquot from every donor. The library was produced with 5' RACE. The listed sequencing device is Illumina HiSeq 2500. The second PCR ran for about 7 to 11 cycles and used a J-beta primer mix along with a sample-barcoded 5' primer. A unique molecular identifier was introduced onto each TCR beta cDNA molecule by a template-switch 5' adaptor carrying 12 random nucleotides. Each sample yielded at least 3 million CDR3-containing paired-end reads. First-strand cDNA was synthesized from all RNA with the Mint cDNA synthesis kit, primed by a TRBC-specific oligonucleotide. All cDNA was treated with uracil-DNA glycosylase and then went through a first 18-cycle PCR with the universal primers M1SS and BC2_uni_R. In the authors' own workflow: Normalization of each sample was performed by random selection of 1 million high-quality reads, each carrying a distinct molecular identifier. Instead of being binned into consensus sequences, reads with shared molecular identifiers were discarded. MiTCR, run with a Q25 quality threshold and the strictest error-elimination algorithm, handled CDR3 identification, clonotype clustering and error correction. A nonparametric unseen species model using Euler transformation provided a lower-bound estimate of total TCR beta diversity. Through fastp at Q25 and MiXCR, TCRdb rebuilt clones from the public reads, retaining in-frame beta chains. Rows are combined by CDR3 protein, so each entry shows the most common genes and DNA. TCRdb assigned the V and J calls; the authors' analysis was not used. Present in this sample are roughly 800,000 distinct CDR3 sequences, roughly 64% of which were seen just once. The ten largest account for 22% of the sample.

This chain joins TRBV6-1 to TRBJ1-1, with TRBD1 identical over 10 junction bases. Sequenced: blood. The sequence was collected from a man younger than 40 in good health. The nucleotide sequence is TGTGCCAGCAGACGCGCGCAATTTGGGACAGGGGTGAACACTGAAGCTTTCTTT. Its protein reads: CASRRAQFGTGVNTEAFF.